The 16 T cell receptor beta chains below were found in one sample sequenced in a study of response to subunit inactivated influenza vaccine. In TCRdb, the RT-PCR reads were re-called with MiXCR into one record per CDR3 protein. The sample lists some 850,000 distinct CDR3 sequences; about 18% were seen once. Material: PBMCs from blood, obtained roughly 5 days after vaccination. The receptors here all came from a middle-aged man who received an inactivated influenza vaccine.

This clonotype was seen at least ten times. J is TRBJ2-1 and V is TRBV28, with D unresolved. CDR1 and CDR2 from the germline V gene are MDHEN and SYDVKM. Trimming stripped 3 bases from V and 8 bases from J, with 11 bases between. CDR3 length: 13 residues. CDR3 residues: CASSLSSIHEQFF. In DNA form, the CDR3 reads TGTGCCAGCAGTTTGAGTAGCATCCATGAGCAGTTCTTC.

The V and J genes are TRBV5-6 and TRBJ2-3, with a weak D call TRBD2 (6 bases). Trimming pared 4 bases from V and 6 bases from J, leaving 18 bases between. CDR3 length equals 15 residues. Per germline, CDR1 SGHDT and CDR2 YYEEEE. The CDR3, as DNA: TGTGCCAGCAGCCAGGGACTGGACTTTGGGGATACGCAGTATTTT. Translating gives CASSQGLDFGDTQYF. Supplemented by reference TRBV5-6 and TRBJ2-3, the full variable domain reads DAGVTQSPTHLIKTRGQQVTLRCSPKSGHDTVSWYQQALGQGPQFIFQYYEEEERQRGNFPDRFSGHQFPNYSSELNVNALLLGDSALYLCASSQGLDFGDTQYFGPGTRLTVL.

The J gene is TRBJ1-1, the V gene TRBV20-1; D uncertain. CDR3 length: 12 amino acids. V lost 6 bases, J lost 1 base, and 9 bases lay in between. Germline lookup yields CDR1 DFQATT and CDR2 SNEGSKA (reference sequence). CDR3 in DNA: TGCAGTGCAAACAAAGAGAACACTGAAGCTTTCTTT. As protein: CSANKENTEAFF.

As to this clonotype: The germline gene is not matched at one end of the junction; a read error may be the cause. This rearrangement joins TRBV23-1 to TRBJ2-4; TRBD1 matches at 9 bases. TRBV23-1 is recorded as an ORF, its role being uncertain. The CDR3 consists of 18 residues. The CDR3 nucleotides are TGCGCCAGCAGTCAACTCCTAGGACAGGGGTTTGCCAAAAACATTCAGTCCTTC. Its protein is CASSQLLGQGFAKNIQSF.

The chain is built from TRBV20-1 and TRBJ2-1; 10 bases agree with TRBD2. The trim removed 6 bases at V and 4 bases at J, leaving 12 bases unmatched. Germline V gene lookup returns CDR1 DFQATT and CDR2 SNEGSKA (reference sequence). The length of the CDR3 is 16 residues. CDR3 residues: CSAPPQRGGVYNEQFF. In DNA form, the CDR3 reads TGCAGTGCCCCCCCCCAGCGGGGGGGTGTATACAATGAGCAGTTCTTC.

This clonotype showed up just a few times. The chain recombines TRBV29-1 with TRBJ1-1; D is uncertain. Trimming shortened V by 3 bases and J by 2 bases, and 10 bases separated the two germline ends. Germline CDR1 SQVTM, CDR2 ANQGSEA. The CDR3 totals 13 residues. The CDR3 nucleotides read TGCAGCGTTGATATGTCGGGTAACACTGAAGCTTTCTTT. It yields the protein CSVDMSGNTEAFF.

This clonotype occurred a few times. V gene TRBV27 combines with J gene TRBJ2-3; tentatively, D is TRBD2 (6 bases). Per germline, CDR1 MNHEY and CDR2 SMNVEV (reference sequence). CDR3 length equals 17 residues. The V end lost 0 bases, the J end lost 0 bases, and 13 bases lay between the germline ends. The CDR3 DNA reads as TGTGCCAGCAGTTTATCGAGTCTGGCGGGGAGCACAGATACGCAGTATTTT. Its translation: CASSLSSLAGSTDTQYF.

This clonotype appeared a few times. The chain has TRBV7-2 and TRBJ2-3; no firm D call. Germline values: CDR1 SGHTA, CDR2 FQGNSA. The V and J ends lost 5 bases and 5 bases respectively, with 17 bases between them. CDR3 length: 15 amino acids. In DNA, the CDR3 is TGTGCCAGCAGCCTGGCGCTAGGTGTCGGAGATACGCAGTATTTT. This gives the protein CASSLALGVGDTQYF.

The table lists this clonotype with many counts. The rearrangement links TRBV5-5 to TRBJ2-1; the match to TRBD1 covers 7 bases. Germline V CDR1 and CDR2: SGHKS, YYEKEE (reference sequence). This CDR3 is 16 amino acids long. The V segment lost 0 bases and the J segment 3 bases; nucleotides outside the gene matches: 6. The CDR3 nucleotides read TGTGCCAGCAGCTTGGTGGGACAGACCTACTACAATGAGCAGTTCTTC. Its protein is CASSLVGQTYYNEQFF.

This clonotype was seen more than once but under ten times. The rearrangement links TRBV5-1 to TRBJ1-1; TRBD1 aligns across 9 bases. V shed 5 bases, J shed 9 bases, and the junction held 11 bases outside the gene matches. The CDR3 extends over 14 amino acids. CDR1 is SGHRS, CDR2 YFSETQ, per germline. This chain's CDR3 is CASSSQDRGVKAFF. CDR3 nucleotides: TGCGCCAGCAGTAGTCAGGACAGGGGTGTTAAAGCTTTCTTT. Using reference TRBV5-1 and TRBJ1-1 for the parts outside the CDR3, the full variable domain is KAGVTQTPRYLIKTRGQQVTLSCSPISGHRSVSWYQQTPGQGLQFLFEYFSETQRNKGNFPGRFSGRQFSNSRSEMNVSTLELGDSALYLCASSSQDRGVKAFFGQGTRLTVV.

This rearrangement joins TRBV7-2 to TRBJ2-3, with D unclear. This CDR3 has 14 residues. Germline CDR1 is SGHTA and CDR2 is FQGNSA. Trimming removed 7 bases from V and 4 bases from J, with 15 bases in between. As DNA, the CDR3 is TGTGCCAGCACCCAACCCTATCGGGCAGATACGCAGTATTTT. Translating it yields CASTQPYRADTQYF. Looking up the rest from reference TRBV7-2 and TRBJ2-3 gives the full variable domain: GAGVSQSPSNKVTEKGKDVELRCDPISGHTALYWYRQSLGQGLEFLIYFQGNSAPDKSGLPSDRFSAERTGGSVSTLTIQRTQQEDSAVYLCASTQPYRADTQYFGPGTRLTVL.

The rearrangement joins TRBV11-2 to TRBJ2-3; 7 positions agree with TRBD2. V lost 2 bases, J lost 0 bases, and 11 bases stayed unmatched. Germline V lookup: CDR1 SGHAT, CDR2 FQNNGV. This CDR3 contains 18 residues. The CDR3 sequence is CASSLPAGGSPSTDTQYF. DNA for the CDR3: TGTGCCAGCAGCTTACCTGCCGGGGGGTCCCCTAGCACAGATACGCAGTATTTT.

This clonotype has only a few counts. J is TRBJ2-1 and V is TRBV7-2; TRBD1 matches 7 bases. The CDR3 contains 15 residues. Germline-derived CDR1 and CDR2 are SGHTA and FQGNSA. The V and J ends lost 2 bases and 5 bases, in that order; junction bases with no gene match: 6. CDR3: CASSLQGGPNNEQFF. CDR3 bases: TGTGCCAGCAGCTTACAAGGGGGCCCCAACAATGAGCAGTTCTTC.

The CDR3 nucleotides are TGCGCCAGCAGCATTCGGACTAGCGGGACCTACAATGAGCAGTTCTTC. As protein: CASSIRTSGTYNEQFF. This chain connects TRBV4-3 to TRBJ2-1, with 12 bases lining up with TRBD2. In germline, CDR1 is LGHNA, CDR2 YSLEER. Trimming at V came to 5 bases and at J to 2 bases, leaving 4 bases not matched to a gene. The CDR3 is made up of 16 amino acids.

The rearrangement joins TRBV29-1 to TRBJ2-5, with 8 bases identical to TRBD1. CDR3 length: 13 amino acids. V dropped 6 bases and J dropped 5; count of bases not matched to a gene: 8. Germline V gene data show CDR1 as SQVTM and CDR2 as ANQGSEA. Here the CDR3 DNA reads TGCAGCGTCCCACAGGGGGAAATGGAGACCCAGTACTTC. This gives the protein CSVPQGEMETQYF.

The chain has TRBV15 and TRBJ2-5, with D perhaps TRBD1 (6 bases). The CDR3 extends over 14 amino acids. CDR1 LNHNV and CDR2 YYDKDF come from the germline V gene (reference sequence). The germline V and J ends were trimmed by 5 bases and 2 bases, with 12 bases remaining between them. CDR3 bases: TGTGCCACCAGCGAACCAGGGGTTCAAGAGACCCAGTACTTC. Its translation: CATSEPGVQETQYF.